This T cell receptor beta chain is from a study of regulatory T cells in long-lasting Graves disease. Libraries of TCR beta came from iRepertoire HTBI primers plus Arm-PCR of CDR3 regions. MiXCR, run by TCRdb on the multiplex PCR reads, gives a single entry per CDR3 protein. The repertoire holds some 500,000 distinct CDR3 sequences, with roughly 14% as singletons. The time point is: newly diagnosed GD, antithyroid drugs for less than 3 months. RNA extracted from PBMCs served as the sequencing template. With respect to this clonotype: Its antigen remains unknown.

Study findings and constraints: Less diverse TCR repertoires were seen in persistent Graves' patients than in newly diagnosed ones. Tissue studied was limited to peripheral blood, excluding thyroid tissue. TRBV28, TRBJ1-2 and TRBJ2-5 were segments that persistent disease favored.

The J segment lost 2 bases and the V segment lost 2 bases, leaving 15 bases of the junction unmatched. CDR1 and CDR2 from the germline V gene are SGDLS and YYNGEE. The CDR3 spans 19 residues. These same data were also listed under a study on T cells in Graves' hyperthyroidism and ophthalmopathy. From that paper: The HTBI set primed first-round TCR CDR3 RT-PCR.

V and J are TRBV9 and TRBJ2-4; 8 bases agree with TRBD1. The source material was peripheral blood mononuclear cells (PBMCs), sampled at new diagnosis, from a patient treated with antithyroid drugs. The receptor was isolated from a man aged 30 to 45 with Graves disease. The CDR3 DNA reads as TGTGCCAGCAGCGTTCGGGACAGGTGGGGGGAACTATCCAAAAACATTCAGTACTTC. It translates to CASSVRDRWGELSKNIQYF.